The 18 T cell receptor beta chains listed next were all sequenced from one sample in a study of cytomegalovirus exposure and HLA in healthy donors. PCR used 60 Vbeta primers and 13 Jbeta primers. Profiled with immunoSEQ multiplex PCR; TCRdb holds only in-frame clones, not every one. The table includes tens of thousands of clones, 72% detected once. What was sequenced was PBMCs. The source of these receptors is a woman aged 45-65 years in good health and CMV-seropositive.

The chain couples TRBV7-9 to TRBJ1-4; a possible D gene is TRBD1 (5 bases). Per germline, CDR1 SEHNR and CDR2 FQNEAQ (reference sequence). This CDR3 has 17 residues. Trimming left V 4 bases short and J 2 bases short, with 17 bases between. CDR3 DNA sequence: TGTGCCAGCAGCTGGGCTCGGGGGAGGAGGACTAATGAAAAACTGTTTTTT. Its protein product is CASSWARGRRTNEKLFF.

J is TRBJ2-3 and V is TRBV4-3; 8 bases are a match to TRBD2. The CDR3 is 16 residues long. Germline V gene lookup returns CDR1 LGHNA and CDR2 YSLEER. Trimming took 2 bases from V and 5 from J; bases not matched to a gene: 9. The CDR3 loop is CASSQTLGLVEDTQYF. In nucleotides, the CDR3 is TGCGCCAGCAGCCAAACCTTGGGACTAGTAGAAGATACGCAGTATTTT.

CDR3 DNA sequence: TGTGCCAGCAGCTCGATGACTAGCATCCCAGATACGCAGTATTTT. As protein: CASSSMTSIPDTQYF. This chain links TRBV7-2 with TRBJ2-3; 7 nucleotides line up with TRBD2. Germline assignment: CDR1 SGHTA and CDR2 FQGNSA. V dropped 4 bases and J dropped 4; count of bases not matched to a gene: 8. The CDR3 covers 15 residues.

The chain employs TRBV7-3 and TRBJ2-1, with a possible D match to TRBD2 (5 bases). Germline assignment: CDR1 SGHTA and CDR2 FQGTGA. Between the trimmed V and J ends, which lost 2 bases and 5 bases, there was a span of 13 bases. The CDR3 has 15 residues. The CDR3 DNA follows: TGTGCCAGCAGCTTATTCGTAGGGAGAAACAATGAGCAGTTCTTC. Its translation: CASSLFVGRNNEQFF.

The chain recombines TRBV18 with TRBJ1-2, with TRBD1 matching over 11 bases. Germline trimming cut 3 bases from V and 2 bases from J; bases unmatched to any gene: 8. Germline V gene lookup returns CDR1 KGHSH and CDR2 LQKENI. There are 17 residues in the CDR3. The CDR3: CASSPLGQGARNYGYTF. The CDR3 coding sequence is TGTGCCAGCTCACCGCTCGGACAGGGGGCGCGGAACTATGGCTACACCTTC.

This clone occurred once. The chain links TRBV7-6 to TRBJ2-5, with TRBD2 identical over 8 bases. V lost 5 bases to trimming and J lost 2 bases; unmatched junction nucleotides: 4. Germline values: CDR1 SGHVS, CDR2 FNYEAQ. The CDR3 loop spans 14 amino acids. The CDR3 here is CASSPGGGQETQYF. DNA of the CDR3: TGTGCCAGCAGCCCCGGGGGGGGACAAGAGACCCAGTACTTC.

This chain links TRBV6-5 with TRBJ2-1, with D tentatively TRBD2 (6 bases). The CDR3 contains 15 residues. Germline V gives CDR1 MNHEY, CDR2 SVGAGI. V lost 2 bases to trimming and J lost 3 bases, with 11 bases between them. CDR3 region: CASSYDGRLYNEQFF. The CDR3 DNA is TGTGCCAGCAGTTACGACGGGAGACTCTACAATGAGCAGTTCTTC.

Written as DNA, the CDR3 is TGTGCCAGCAGCCAAGACTGGCAAGAGACCCAGTACTTC. It codes for CASSQDWQETQYF. The gene calls are TRBV5-4 and TRBJ2-5; the D is unclear. V shed 4 bases and J shed 2 bases, with 9 bases lying between them. Germline assignment: CDR1 SGHNT and CDR2 YYREEE (reference sequence). The length of the CDR3 is 13 residues. The full variable domain, completed using reference TRBV5-4 and TRBJ2-5, is ETGVTQSPTHLIKTRGQQVTLRCSSQSGHNTVSWYQQALGQGPQFIFQYYREEENGRGNFPPRFSGLQFPNYSSELNVNALELDDSALYLCASSQDWQETQYFGPGTRLLVL.

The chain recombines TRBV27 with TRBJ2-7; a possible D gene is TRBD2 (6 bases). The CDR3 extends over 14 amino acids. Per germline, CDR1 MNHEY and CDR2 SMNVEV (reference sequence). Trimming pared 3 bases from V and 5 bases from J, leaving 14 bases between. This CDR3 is CASSFRRETHEQYF. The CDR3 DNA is TGTGCCAGCAGTTTTCGGAGGGAGACTCACGAGCAGTACTTC.

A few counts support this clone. CDR3 coding DNA: TGTGCCAGCAGCCCTAGCGGGGGGGCCGCAGATACGCAGTATTTT. This gives the protein CASSPSGGAADTQYF. The V gene is TRBV7-3, the J gene TRBJ2-3; 12 nucleotides match TRBD2. The J segment lost 4 bases and the V segment lost 5 bases, leaving 4 bases of the junction unmatched. The CDR3 runs 15 residues. The germline V gene encodes CDR1 SGHTA and CDR2 FQGTGA.

In nucleotides, the CDR3 is TGTGCCAGCATGGCTAGTCGAACCGGGGAGCTGTTTTTT. Protein: CASMASRTGELFF. The chain combines TRBV9 with TRBJ2-2; D gene unclear. Trimming removed 6 bases at V and 5 bases at J, with 11 bases between. Germline lookup yields CDR1 SGDLS and CDR2 YYNGEE. The CDR3 sequence is 13 residues long.

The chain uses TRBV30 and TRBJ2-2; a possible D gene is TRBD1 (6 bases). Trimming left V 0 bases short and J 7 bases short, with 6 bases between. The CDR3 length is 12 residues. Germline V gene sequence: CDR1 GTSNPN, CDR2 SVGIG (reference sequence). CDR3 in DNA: TGTGCCTGGAGTGTACAGGGCGGGGAGCTGTTTTTT. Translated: CAWSVQGGELFF.

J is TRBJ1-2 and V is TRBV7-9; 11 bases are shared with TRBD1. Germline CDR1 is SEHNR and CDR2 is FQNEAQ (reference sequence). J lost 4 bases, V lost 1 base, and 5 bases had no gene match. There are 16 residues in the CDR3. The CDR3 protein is CASSLGTGGVGYGYTF. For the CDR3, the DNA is TGTGCCAGCAGCTTAGGGACAGGGGGCGTCGGCTATGGCTACACCTTC. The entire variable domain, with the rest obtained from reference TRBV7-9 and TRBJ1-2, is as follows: DTGVSQNPRHKITKRGQNVTFRCDPISEHNRLYWYRQTLGQGPEFLTYFQNEAQLEKSRLLSDRFSAERPKGSFSTLEIQRTEQGDSAMYLCASSLGTGGVGYGYTFGSGTRLTVV.

The CDR3 sequence: CSVETGGYYGYTF. CDR3 DNA: TGCAGCGTTGAAACAGGGGGGTACTATGGCTACACCTTC. The V and J genes are TRBV29-1 and TRBJ1-2; 8 bases fit TRBD1. V trimming: 2 bases; J trimming: 3 bases; junction bases outside the gene matches: 2. The V gene's germline CDR1 is SQVTM and CDR2 ANQGSEA. The CDR3 is 13 amino acids.

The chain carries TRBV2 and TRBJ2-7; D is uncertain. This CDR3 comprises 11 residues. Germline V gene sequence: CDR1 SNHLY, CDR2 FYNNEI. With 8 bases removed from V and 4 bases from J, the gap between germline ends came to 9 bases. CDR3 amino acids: CASRGEYEQYF. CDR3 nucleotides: TGTGCCAGCCGCGGAGAGTACGAGCAGTACTTC.

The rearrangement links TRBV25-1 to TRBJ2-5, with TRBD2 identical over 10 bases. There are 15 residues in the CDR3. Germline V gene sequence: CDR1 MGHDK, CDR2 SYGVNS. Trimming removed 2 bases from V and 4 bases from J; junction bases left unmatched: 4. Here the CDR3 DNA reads TGTGCCAGCAGTGAAAGCGGGAGGGTGGCAGAGACCCAGTACTTC. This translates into CASSESGRVAETQYF.

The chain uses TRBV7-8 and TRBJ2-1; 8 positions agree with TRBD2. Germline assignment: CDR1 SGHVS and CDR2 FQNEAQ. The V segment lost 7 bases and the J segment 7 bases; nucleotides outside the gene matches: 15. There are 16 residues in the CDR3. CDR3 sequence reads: CASTSSGTRRRNEQFF. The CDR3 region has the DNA TGTGCCAGCACTTCCTCCGGGACTAGAAGGAGGAATGAGCAGTTCTTC. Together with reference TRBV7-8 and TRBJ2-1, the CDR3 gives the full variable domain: GAGVSQSPRYKVAKRGQDVALRCDPISGHVSLFWYQQALGQGPEFLTYFQNEAQLDKSGLPSDRFFAERPEGSVSTLKIQRTQQEDSAVYLCASTSSGTRRRNEQFFGPGTRLTVL.

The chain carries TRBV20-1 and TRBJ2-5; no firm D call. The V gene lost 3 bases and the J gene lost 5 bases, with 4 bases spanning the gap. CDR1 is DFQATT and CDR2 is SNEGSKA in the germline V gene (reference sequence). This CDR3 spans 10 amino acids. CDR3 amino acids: CSARRETQYF. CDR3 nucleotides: TGCAGTGCTAGGAGGGAGACCCAGTACTTC.